Ten or more counts support the clone carrying this T cell receptor (beta chain). V was clipped by 1 base and J by 0 bases, with 10 bases between them. The CDR3 loop spans 15 amino acids. CDR1 is SNHLY, CDR2 FYNNEI, per germline. Researchers made TCR beta libraries by using iRepertoire HTBI primers and running Arm-PCR on CDR3 regions. TCRdb recomputed calls from the multiplex PCR reads with MiXCR, one row per CDR3 protein. The top ten clones hold 12% of a sample with about 500,000 distinct CDR3 sequences, about a sixth of them seen once. This specimen belongs to a study of regulatory T cells in long-lasting Graves disease. The time point: newly diagnosed GD, antithyroid drugs for less than 3 months. Generation of the TCR library employed RNA extracted from PBMCs. It was American Thyroid Association guidelines that determined Graves' disease diagnosis. These data were also reused for a study on T cells in Graves' hyperthyroidism and ophthalmopathy. That paper notes: Uncontrolled infection, other autoimmune disease, pregnancy or lactation disqualified patients from enrolment. Clinical symptoms, serum thyroxine, TRAb, thyroid ultrasound and orbital computed tomography established diagnosis. Among clonotypes expanded in thyroid above 0.001, most were also found in blood.

The receptor's source is a man aged 40-49 years with Graves disease. The gene calls are TRBV2 and TRBJ2-7; D uncertain. Sequences were derived from peripheral blood mononuclear cells (PBMCs), sampled at new diagnosis, from a patient treated with antithyroid drugs. The CDR3: CASSEESRSSYEQYF. The CDR3 nucleotides are TGTGCCAGCAGTGAAGAAAGCAGGAGCTCCTACGAGCAGTACTTC. Filled out from reference TRBV2 and TRBJ2-7, the complete variable domain reads EPEVTQTPSHQVTQMGQEVILRCVPISNHLYFYWYRQILGQKVEFLVSFYNNEISEKSEIFDDQFSVERPDGSNFTLKIRSTKLEDSAMYFCASSEESRSSYEQYFGPGTRLTVT.